The 16 T cell receptor beta chains reported below all come from one sample, sequenced in a study of tumor-infiltrating lymphocytes in primary liver carcinoma. Production of TCR beta cDNA used around 0.45 ug total RNA together with a constant-region primer. ARM-PCR, slightly modified, supplied the TCR beta libraries through three nested multiplex PCR rounds. In the first two PCR rounds, TRBV1-TRBV30 forward primers were paired with a C-beta reverse primer, and each round lasted about 10 cycles. TCRdb used MiXCR to reprocess the multiplex PCR reads, holding one entry per CDR3 protein. Altogether approximately 64,000 distinct CDR3 sequences are present, 71% being singletons, with the ten largest covering around two fifths. Each 20-30 mg portion of unsorted bulk tissue served as the source for co-extraction of RNA and DNA. Sequencing was performed on liver tumor tissue from sampling region 4. Stated subset: tumor region T4, right-lateral pole. The receptors come from a man in his forties with primary liver carcinoma and hepatitis B virus infection.

CDR3 DNA sequence: TGCAGCGTTGAAGGGAGGACAGGGGGGGAGCAGTACTTC. It translates to CSVEGRTGGEQYF. The chain is built from TRBV29-1 and TRBJ2-7; TRBD1 aligns across 10 bases. This CDR3 is built from 13 residues. Per germline, CDR1 SQVTM and CDR2 ANQGSEA. J gave up 7 bases and V 1 base, and 4 bases lay outside the gene matches.

The table lists this clonotype with a count of one. Lacking the conserved final phenylalanine or tryptophan, this CDR3 likely reflects a read error. The genes are TRBV7-9 and TRBJ2-1, with a tentative D call TRBD1 (6 bases). Germline CDR1 reads SEHNR; CDR2 reads FQNEAQ (reference sequence). CDR3 length equals 17 residues. V lost 5 bases, J lost 7 bases, and 24 bases lay in between. DNA of the CDR3: TGTGCCAGCAGCATATCATATCAGGGGCCTAAAACAAATGAGCAGTTCTCC. It yields the protein CASSISYQGPKTNEQFS.

A few counts support this clonotype. The chain carries TRBV5-1 and TRBJ2-3; 10 nucleotides line up with TRBD2. V lost 4 bases, J lost 2 bases, and 10 bases stayed unmatched. Germline CDR1 reads SGHRS; CDR2 reads YFSETQ. This CDR3 has 17 amino acids. The CDR3 region has the DNA TGCGCCAGCAGCCCTGGACTAGCGGAAGTTACCACAGATACGCAGTATTTT. Translating it yields CASSPGLAEVTTDTQYF.

As for this clonotype: Because the CDR3 is missing its conserved closing phenylalanine or tryptophan, this is likely a read error. This chain links TRBV6-5 with TRBJ2-2; TRBD1 might be the D (5 bases). Germline V gene data show CDR1 as MNHEY and CDR2 as SVGAGI. CDR3 size: 15 residues. The CDR3 DNA reads as TGTGCAAGCAGTTACAGGTCCGTCAGGCCCGGGGAGCTGTTTATT. Its protein product is CASSYRSVRPGELFI.

V and J are TRBV6-1 and TRBJ2-1; possibly TRBD1 or TRBD2 for D (7 bases each). The length of the CDR3 is 17 residues. Trimming pared 10 bases from V and 5 bases from J, leaving 27 bases between. Per the germline V gene, CDR1 is MNHNS and CDR2 is SASEGT. This CDR3 is CAKRGRDSRAWDNEQFF. The CDR3 DNA follows: TGTGCCAAAAGGGGGAGGGACAGTCGAGCCTGGGACAATGAGCAGTTCTTC.

Turning to this clonotype: This may be a read error, as it is one base from a much larger clone. The chain joins TRBV6-4 to TRBJ2-2; D unresolved. Germline V gene lookup returns CDR1 MRHNA and CDR2 SNTAGT. The CDR3 is 13 residues long. The CDR3 DNA follows: TGTGCCAGCAGTGACTCGAACATCGGGGAGCTGTTTTTT. As protein: CASSDSNIGELFF.

The chain uses TRBV6-1 and TRBJ1-2; D gene unclear. The CDR3 has 13 residues. CDR1 and CDR2 from the germline V gene are MNHNS and SASEGT. CDR3 region: CTSSERASNGYTF. In DNA, the CDR3 is TGTACTAGCAGTGAACGGGCGTCTAATGGCTACACCTTC.

For this clonotype: An end of the junction does not agree with germline; a read error may underlie this. The chain is built from TRBV4-3 and TRBJ2-1; TRBD2 matches 7 bases. This CDR3 is built from 17 residues. Germline CDR1 reads LGHNA; CDR2 reads YSLEER. The CDR3 spells CASSQDRGEVGSNDQFF. In DNA form, the CDR3 reads TGCGCCAGCAGCCAAGACCGGGGGGAAGTAGGTTCCAATGATCAGTTCTTC.

Notes on this clonotype: Being one base from a much bigger clone, this may be a read error. The chain couples TRBV14 to TRBJ2-7; the match to TRBD2 covers 7 bases. The germline gives CDR1 SGHDN, CDR2 FVKESK. J lost 3 bases, V lost 0 bases, and 2 bases had no gene match. The CDR3 is 14 residues long. CDR3 coding DNA: TGTGCCAGCAGCCAAGAGGGAGGGATCTACGAGCAGTACTTC. Translating gives CASSQEGGIYEQYF. The full variable domain, rest sourced from reference TRBV14 and TRBJ2-7, is EAGVTQFPSHSVIEKGQTVTLRCDPISGHDNLYWYRRVMGKEIKFLLHFVKESKQDESGMPNNRFLAERTGGTYSTLKVQPAELEDSGVYFCASSQEGGIYEQYFGPGTRLTVT.

As regards this clonotype: Compared with germline, one end of the junction differs, possibly owing to a read error. This rearrangement joins TRBV4-3 to TRBJ2-3; D not certain. The germline CDR1 and CDR2 sequences are LGHNA and YSLEER. The CDR3 is made up of 15 amino acids. For the CDR3, the DNA is TGCGCCAACAGCCAAGATTTAAACACCCCAGACACGCAGTATTTT. Encoded protein: CANSQDLNTPDTQYF.

This clonotype came up once. The CDR3 does not close with the conserved phenylalanine or tryptophan, likely indicating a read error. This chain's CDR3 is CASSQRIFETKLLTDTQYS. CDR3 nucleotide sequence: TGCGCCAGCAGCCAAAGGATCTTCGAGACGAAACTTCTCACAGATACGCAGTATTCT. The V call is TRBV4-1, the J call TRBJ2-3; the D is unclear. V was clipped by 2 bases and J by 2 bases, with 23 bases between them. Germline assignment: CDR1 MGHRA and CDR2 YSYEKL. This CDR3 has 19 residues.

As concerns this clonotype: At one boundary the junction diverges from the germline segment, which might be a read error. The genes are TRBV13 and TRBJ2-1; a possible D gene is TRBD1 (8 bases). The CDR3 covers 11 residues. Germline CDR1 and CDR2: PRHDT and FYEKMQ (reference sequence). The CDR3 nucleotides are TGTGCCAGCAGCTTAGGACAGGGGGGGACCTTC. As protein: CASSLGQGGTF.

This clonotype appeared a single time. A much larger clone lies one base from this, so it may be a read error. The J gene is TRBJ2-1, the V gene TRBV11-2; D is unresolved. This CDR3 is built from 12 residues. In germline, CDR1 is SGHAT, CDR2 FQNNGV. CDR3 loop: CAGSSTDNEQFF. DNA of the CDR3: TGTGCCGGCAGCTCCACAGACAATGAGCAGTTCTTC.

Turning to this clonotype: Because the CDR3 is missing its conserved closing phenylalanine or tryptophan, this is likely a read error. This sequence joins TRBV2 and TRBJ1-2; D ambiguous. Germline V gives CDR1 SNHLY, CDR2 FYNNEI. The V end was cut by 5 bases, the J end by 6 bases, with 10 bases between. CDR3 length equals 12 residues. The CDR3 is CASSYVRDGYTL. CDR3 nucleotide sequence: TGTGCCAGCAGTTACGTTAGGGATGGCTACACCCTC.

For this clonotype: The conserved phenylalanine or tryptophan is not found at the CDR3 terminus, so this likely reflects a read error. The rearrangement links TRBV11-2 to TRBJ2-4; D may be TRBD1 (5 bases). CDR3 length equals 18 residues. CDR1 SGHAT and CDR2 FQNNGV come from the germline V gene. The CDR3 here is CVSSPTGASTVAKYIQYY. The CDR3 DNA follows: TGTGTCAGCAGCCCAACTGGGGCTTCCACGGTGGCCAAATACATTCAGTACTAC.

On this clonotype: One end of the junction is discordant with germline, which a read error may explain. The chain couples TRBV6-1 to TRBJ1-1, with D possibly matching TRBD1 (6 bases). CDR1 is MNHNS and CDR2 is SASEGT in the germline V gene. This CDR3 is built from 11 residues. The CDR3 region is CAGDRNSEAFF. CDR3 in DNA: TGTGCCGGCGACAGGAACTCTGAAGCTTTCTTT.